Below, 26 T cell receptor beta chains from the same sample are listed, as sequenced in a study of T cell changes during pregnancy in multiple sclerosis. Method: immunoSEQ multiplex PCR; TCRdb's copy keeps in-frame clones and lacks some. The profile shows roughly 57,000 clones, about 90% of them singletons. The sample was CD4+ T cells from peripheral blood mononuclear cells, taken after pregnancy. These receptors were obtained from a female donor with multiple sclerosis, enrolled in a pregnancy study.

The chain carries TRBV6-5 and TRBJ2-5; 10 positions match TRBD1. The J call may be faulty, since TRBJ2-7 better matches the DNA end. Germline V gene lookup returns CDR1 MNHEY and CDR2 SVGAGI. The CDR3 runs to 14 residues. DNA for the CDR3: TGTGCCAGCAGTTACCGGGACAGGGGCTACGAGCAGTACTTC. Protein product: CASSYRDRGYEQYF.

V and J are TRBV7-2 and TRBJ1-4; 9 bases agree with TRBD1. The CDR3 contains 14 residues. Per the germline V gene, CDR1 is SGHTA and CDR2 is FQGNSA. V lost 4 bases and J lost 8; bases outside the gene matches: 5. DNA for the CDR3: TGTGCCAGCAGCTCAGGACAGGGGTACGAAAAACTGTTTTTT. Its translation is CASSSGQGYEKLFF.

The rearrangement links TRBV5-1 to TRBJ2-7; possible D gene TRBD1, 5 bases. The CDR3 runs 14 residues. V dropped 0 bases and J dropped 2 bases, with 9 bases sitting between them. Germline V gene data show CDR1 as SGHRS and CDR2 as YFSETQ. The DNA of the CDR3 is TGCGCCAGCAGCTTGGGAGACAGTACCTACGAGCAGTACTTC. Protein: CASSLGDSTYEQYF.

This clone was observed once. The V gene is TRBV7-2, the J gene TRBJ1-2; D is possibly TRBD1 (6 bases). The CDR3 contains 14 residues. Germline CDR1 reads SGHTA; CDR2 reads FQGNSA. Trimming shortened V by 1 base and J by 5 bases, and 11 bases separated the two germline ends. CDR3 sequence reads: CASSLGPGEYGYTF. The CDR3 bases are TGTGCCAGCAGCTTAGGTCCAGGGGAATATGGCTACACCTTC.

In DNA, the CDR3 is TGTGCCATCTACGACAGGGGGGTAAACGAGCAGTACTTC. This gives the protein CAIYDRGVNEQYF. This chain connects TRBV10-3 to TRBJ2-7; 9 bases are a match to TRBD1. V dropped 8 bases and J dropped 5; count of bases not matched to a gene: 7. The CDR3 has 13 amino acids. Germline CDR1 ENHRY, CDR2 SYGVKD.

The chain is built from TRBV27 and TRBJ2-1; D may be TRBD2 (5 bases). The length of the CDR3 is 13 residues. Germline CDR1 MNHEY, CDR2 SMNVEV (reference sequence). V was cut by 3 bases and J by 6 bases, with 9 bases left in between. CDR3 loop: CASSLRVRNEQFF. CDR3 sequence (DNA): TGTGCCAGCAGTTTGAGGGTCCGCAATGAGCAGTTCTTC.

This clone has only one observation. The rearrangement uses TRBV18 and TRBJ2-2; D not resolved. Germline V lookup: CDR1 KGHSH, CDR2 LQKENI. The CDR3 totals 14 residues. The V end lost 3 bases, the J end lost 2 bases, and 7 bases lay between the germline ends. The CDR3 DNA reads as TGTGCCAGCTCACCGGAGCGTAACACCGGGGAGCTGTTTTTT. This encodes CASSPERNTGELFF.

The V call is TRBV5-1, the J call TRBJ2-6; possibly TRBD1 for D (6 bases). From germline, CDR1 is SGHRS and CDR2 YFSETQ. This CDR3 has 17 residues. Trimming stripped 4 bases from V and 0 bases from J, with 14 bases between. CDR3 sequence reads: CASSPRYRDSGANVLTF. CDR3 DNA sequence: TGCGCCAGCAGCCCGCGTTACAGGGACTCTGGGGCCAACGTCCTGACTTTC. Based on the CDR3 plus reference TRBV5-1 and TRBJ2-6, the full variable domain is KAGVTQTPRYLIKTRGQQVTLSCSPISGHRSVSWYQQTPGQGLQFLFEYFSETQRNKGNFPGRFSGRQFSNSRSEMNVSTLELGDSALYLCASSPRYRDSGANVLTFGAGSRLTVL.

This clone came up once. The rearrangement links TRBV5-1 to TRBJ2-7; D is unclear. Trimming took 1 base from V and 2 from J, leaving 10 bases between them. The CDR3 is made up of 14 amino acids. Germline CDR1 is SGHRS and CDR2 is YFSETQ. As DNA, the CDR3 is TGCGCCAGCAGCTTGCAGTCATTGCCCTACGAGCAGTACTTC. This translates into CASSLQSLPYEQYF.

The chain employs TRBV18 and TRBJ2-1, with 8 bases identical to TRBD1. The V gene end was trimmed by 6 bases and the J gene end by 5 bases; junction bases not matched to a gene: 3. Germline CDR1 and CDR2: KGHSH and LQKENI. The CDR3 spans 13 residues. The CDR3, as DNA: TGTGCCAGCTCCGGGACAGGAAACAATGAGCAGTTCTTC. This encodes CASSGTGNNEQFF.

The rearrangement uses TRBV4-3 and TRBJ2-3; TRBD1 is a possible D gene (5 bases). Germline CDR1 is LGHNA and CDR2 is YSLEER. The ends were cut back, 4 bases at V and 0 bases at J, with 11 bases in the middle. The CDR3 has 15 amino acids. CDR3 sequence: CASSLRQLSTDTQYF. CDR3 coding DNA: TGCGCCAGCAGCCTGCGACAGCTTAGCACAGATACGCAGTATTTT.

The V and J genes are TRBV7-9 and TRBJ1-6; D remains unclear. Germline CDR1 SEHNR, CDR2 FQNEAQ (reference sequence). CDR3 size: 16 residues. V lost 5 bases, J lost 1 base, and 12 bases lay in between. The CDR3 loop reads CASSRGEGSYNSPLHF. CDR3 nucleotides: TGTGCCAGCAGCCGGGGTGAAGGGTCCTATAATTCACCCCTCCACTTT.

The rearrangement uses TRBV7-2 and TRBJ2-3; 7 bases agree with TRBD1. Unmatched junction bases numbered 11, after V lost 5 bases and J lost 6 bases. Germline assignment: CDR1 SGHTA and CDR2 FQGNSA. CDR3 length: 15 amino acids. The CDR3 region has the DNA TGTGCCAGCAGCATTCGGGACAGTACCGTGGATACGCAGTATTTT. This translates into CASSIRDSTVDTQYF.

This clone appeared once. This chain connects TRBV30 to TRBJ1-2; 10 positions match TRBD1. V was pared by 6 bases and J by 3 bases, with 10 bases of the junction left unmatched. CDR1 and CDR2 (germline): GTSNPN, SVGIG (reference sequence). This CDR3 region has 15 residues. Here the CDR3 DNA reads TGTGCCTGTTTTATCGGGACAGGGGAATACTATGGCTACACCTTC. Translating gives CACFIGTGEYYGYTF. Filled out from reference TRBV30 and TRBJ1-2, the complete variable domain reads SQTIHQWPATLVQPVGSPLSLECTVEGTSNPNLYWYRQAAGRGLQLLFYSVGIGQISSEVPQNLSASRPQDRQFILSSKKLLLSDSGFYLCACFIGTGEYYGYTFGSGTRLTVV.

The chain combines TRBV5-1 with TRBJ2-6; 10 nucleotides agree with TRBD2. The CDR3 has 19 residues. The V and J ends lost 0 bases and 3 bases, in that order; junction bases with no gene match: 9. Germline V gene data show CDR1 as SGHRS and CDR2 as YFSETQ. The CDR3, as DNA: TGCGCCAGCAGCTTGGCCCGGGGACTAGCGTTGAGTGGGGCCAACGTCCTGACTTTC. It is translated as CASSLARGLALSGANVLTF.

This clone is a singleton in its sample. V and J are TRBV4-2 and TRBJ2-3; maybe TRBD2 (5 bases). Deletions cut 0 bases from V and 0 bases from J, with 10 bases between. Looked up from germline, CDR1 is LGHNA and CDR2 is YNFKEQ. The CDR3 contains 16 residues. CDR3 sequence reads: CASSQDWTSSTDTQYF. CDR3 nucleotides: TGTGCCAGCAGCCAAGATTGGACTTCTAGCACAGATACGCAGTATTTT.

The chain has TRBV6-1 and TRBJ1-1; tentative D call: TRBD1 (5 bases). Trimming left V 2 bases short and J 0 bases short, with 13 bases between. This CDR3 comprises 16 residues. Germline CDR1 MNHNS, CDR2 SASEGT. CDR3 in amino acids: CASSEWGGVLNTEAFF. In nucleotides, the CDR3 is TGTGCCAGCAGTGAATGGGGAGGGGTCTTGAACACTGAAGCTTTCTTT.

The chain has TRBV2 and TRBJ1-1; D is possibly TRBD1 (5 bases). The germline CDR1 and CDR2 sequences are SNHLY and FYNNEI. V lost 8 bases to trimming and J lost 8 bases, with 12 bases between them. This CDR3 is 11 amino acids long. CDR3 sequence reads: CASQPTVEAFF. The CDR3 bases are TGTGCCAGCCAGCCGACAGTCGAAGCTTTCTTT. Together with reference TRBV2 and TRBJ1-1, the CDR3 gives the full variable domain: EPEVTQTPSHQVTQMGQEVILRCVPISNHLYFYWYRQILGQKVEFLVSFYNNEISEKSEIFDDQFSVERPDGSNFTLKIRSTKLEDSAMYFCASQPTVEAFFGQGTRLTVV.

This clone has a single count. This rearrangement joins TRBV7-2 to TRBJ2-5, with D possibly being TRBD2 (7 bases). Per germline, CDR1 SGHTA and CDR2 FQGNSA. The CDR3 is made up of 16 amino acids. Trimming took off 4 bases at V and 1 base at J, with 16 bases between the two ends. CDR3 residues: CASSWSGGGFQETQYF. CDR3 nucleotides: TGTGCCAGCAGCTGGTCTGGGGGGGGCTTCCAAGAGACCCAGTACTTC.

This chain connects TRBV30 to TRBJ2-2, with D unresolved. Germline V gives CDR1 GTSNPN, CDR2 SVGIG (reference sequence). The CDR3 is made up of 13 amino acids. V dropped 2 bases and J dropped 1 base, with 5 bases sitting between them. CDR3: CAWSSRNTGELFF. The CDR3 DNA is TGTGCCTGGAGTTCTCGGAACACCGGGGAGCTGTTTTTT.

The CDR3 nucleotides are TGTGCCAGCAGCTTACGAGCTAACTATGGCTACACCTTC. Protein sequence: CASSLRANYGYTF. This sequence joins TRBV5-6 and TRBJ1-2; D not certain. Trimming shortened V by 2 bases and J by 0 bases, and 5 bases separated the two germline ends. The CDR3 is 13 residues long. Germline V gene sequence: CDR1 SGHDT, CDR2 YYEEEE.

The DNA for the CDR3 is TGTGCCAGCAGTGTGGGGCAGGTGGGCAATCAGCCCCAGCATTTT. Amino acid sequence: CASSVGQVGNQPQHF. The V gene is TRBV2, the J gene TRBJ1-5, with D maybe TRBD1 (5 bases). CDR3 length equals 15 residues. Germline CDR1 and CDR2: SNHLY and FYNNEI. Trimming took off 4 bases at V and 2 bases at J, with 12 bases between the two ends.

The V gene is TRBV7-9, the J gene TRBJ2-1, with 9 bases matching TRBD2. Trimming at V came to 3 bases and at J to 10 bases, leaving 10 bases not matched to a gene. The CDR3 extends over 15 amino acids. In germline, CDR1 is SEHNR, CDR2 FQNEAQ (reference sequence). The CDR3 nucleotides read TGTGCCAGCAGCTTTAGCGGGGGCCCCCTTAGGGAGCAGTTCTTC. Its translation: CASSFSGGPLREQFF.

This chain links TRBV4-3 with TRBJ1-2, with D uncertain. V shed 0 bases and J shed 8 bases, with 19 bases lying between them. This CDR3 is 16 amino acids long. Per germline, CDR1 LGHNA and CDR2 YSLEER. CDR3 in DNA: TGCGCCAGCAGCCAAGATGGTTATCAAGGCGCGAGGGGCTACACCTTC. Its translation: CASSQDGYQGARGYTF.

This clone showed up just once. The chain has TRBV6-1 and TRBJ2-1, with 8 positions matching TRBD1. The CDR3 sequence is 15 residues long. V dropped 6 bases and J dropped 6; count of bases not matched to a gene: 10. Per the germline V gene, CDR1 is MNHNS and CDR2 is SASEGT. DNA for the CDR3: TGTGCCAGCAGGCCTGACAGGGGCTCTCGCAATGAGCAGTTCTTC. It is translated as CASRPDRGSRNEQFF.

V gene TRBV9 combines with J gene TRBJ1-1; D unclear. CDR1 SGDLS and CDR2 YYNGEE come from the germline V gene. V was cut by 4 bases and J by 1 base, with 14 bases left in between. There are 15 residues in the CDR3. The CDR3: CASSPHPRENTEAFF. CDR3 bases: TGTGCCAGCAGCCCTCACCCCCGAGAGAACACTGAAGCTTTCTTT.